The rows below give T cell receptor beta chains drawn from one sample of a study of cytomegalovirus exposure and HLA in healthy donors. Some clones are missing from TCRdb's copy, which holds only in-frame ones; the method was immunoSEQ multiplex PCR. The sample has some 60,000 clones, more than 75% seen once. Sequencing input: PBMCs. These receptors were taken from a male donor in good health and CMV-seronegative. Both conserved end residues are part of each CDR3. The D gene is left open where the match is weak. Expanded clones get a size class; other rows say once, few or many, or leave the size out.

J gene: TRBJ1-2
clone size: .
V gene: TRBV18
D gene: TRBD1
CDR3 protein: CASSPPTGDGYTF
CDR3 DNA: TGTGCCAGCTCACCACCGACAGGGGATGGCTACACCTTC

J gene: TRBJ2-7
clone size: .
V gene: TRBV27
D gene: .
CDR3 protein: CASSSFLGAAHEQYF
CDR3 DNA: TGTGCCAGCAGCTCCTTTCTTGGGGCGGCCCACGAGCAGTACTTC

J gene: TRBJ2-5
clone size: .
V gene: TRBV7-2
D gene: .
CDR3 protein: CASSFLREVETQYF
CDR3 DNA: TGTGCCAGCAGCTTTCTCAGGGAGGTCGAGACCCAGTACTTC

J gene: TRBJ1-2
clone size: .
V gene: TRBV19
D gene: .
CDR3 protein: CASSATENYGYTF
CDR3 DNA: TGTGCCAGTAGTGCTACAGAGAACTATGGCTACACCTTC

J gene: TRBJ1-2
clone size: .
V gene: TRBV7-8
D gene: TRBD1
CDR3 protein: CASSYRDRGPLGYTF
CDR3 DNA: TGTGCCAGCAGCTACCGGGACAGGGGGCCTCTAGGCTACACCTTC

J gene: TRBJ2-7
clone size: .
V gene: TRBV7-2
D gene: TRBD1
CDR3 protein: CASSASGTVYEQYF
CDR3 DNA: TGTGCCAGCAGCGCGTCCGGGACAGTCTACGAGCAGTACTTC

J gene: TRBJ2-6
clone size: .
V gene: TRBV6-4
D gene: .
CDR3 protein: CASSEEDSGANVLTF
CDR3 DNA: TGTGCCAGCAGTGAAGAGGACTCTGGGGCCAACGTCCTGACTTTC

J gene: TRBJ1-2
clone size: .
V gene: TRBV30
D gene: .
CDR3 protein: CAWSRSNYGYTF
CDR3 DNA: TGTGCCTGGAGCCGGAGTAACTATGGCTACACCTTC

J gene: TRBJ2-3
clone size: .
V gene: TRBV15
D gene: TRBD2
CDR3 protein: CATSRDAGTSSDTQYF
CDR3 DNA: TGTGCCACCAGCAGAGATGCGGGGACTAGCAGCGATACGCAGTATTTT

J gene: TRBJ1-6
clone size: .
V gene: TRBV7-2
D gene: TRBD1
CDR3 protein: CASSIPEGAQVYNSPLHF
CDR3 DNA: TGTGCCAGCAGCATCCCGGAGGGGGCGCAGGTCTATAATTCACCCCTCCACTTT

J gene: TRBJ1-1
clone size: .
V gene: TRBV27
D gene: .
CDR3 protein: CASSLSRGGGRTEAFF
CDR3 DNA: TGTGCCAGCAGTTTATCCCGTGGCGGGGGACGCACTGAAGCTTTCTTT

J gene: TRBJ2-7
clone size: .
V gene: TRBV12-5
D gene: .
CDR3 protein: CASGLKTGAYEQYF
CDR3 DNA: TGTGCTAGTGGTTTGAAGACAGGCGCCTACGAGCAGTACTTC

J gene: TRBJ1-1
clone size: .
V gene: TRBV5-6
D gene: .
CDR3 protein: CASSYNSPMRAEAFF
CDR3 DNA: TGTGCCAGCAGCTACAACAGTCCTATGAGGGCTGAAGCTTTCTTT

J gene: TRBJ2-3
clone size: .
V gene: TRBV10-2
D gene: TRBD2
CDR3 protein: CATSGTRELGDDTQYF
CDR3 DNA: TGCGCCACTTCCGGGACTAGGGAACTCGGGGATGATACGCAGTATTTT

J gene: TRBJ2-3
clone size: .
V gene: TRBV10-2
D gene: .
CDR3 protein: CASSGLAPDTQYF
CDR3 DNA: TGCGCCAGCAGCGGCCTAGCTCCCGATACGCAGTATTTT

J gene: TRBJ2-5
clone size: few
V gene: TRBV6-5
D gene: .
CDR3 protein: CASSLLAVQETQYF
CDR3 DNA: TGTGCCAGCAGCCTGCTTGCGGTACAAGAGACCCAGTACTTC

J gene: TRBJ2-5
clone size: few
V gene: TRBV25-1
D gene: .
CDR3 protein: CASSEIGGEPQETQYF
CDR3 DNA: TGTGCCAGCAGTGAGATAGGGGGGGAGCCCCAAGAGACCCAGTACTTC

J gene: TRBJ2-7
clone size: .
V gene: TRBV5-1
D gene: TRBD1
CDR3 protein: CASSEGTDYEQYF
CDR3 DNA: TGCGCCAGCAGCGAGGGGACAGATTACGAGCAGTACTTC

J gene: TRBJ2-7
clone size: .
V gene: TRBV2
D gene: TRBD2
CDR3 protein: CASSAKTSHTRQVYEQYF
CDR3 DNA: TGTGCCAGCAGCGCGAAGACTAGCCACACTAGGCAGGTCTACGAGCAGTACTTC

J gene: TRBJ2-5
clone size: .
V gene: TRBV5-1
D gene: TRBD2
CDR3 protein: CASSVGLAGDEQYF
CDR3 DNA: TGCGCCAGCAGCGTAGGACTAGCGGGGGATGAGCAGTACTTC

J gene: TRBJ1-2
clone size: few
V gene: TRBV5-1
D gene: .
CDR3 protein: CASSYGGENYGYTF
CDR3 DNA: TGCGCCAGCAGCTATGGGGGGGAGAACTATGGCTACACCTTC

J gene: TRBJ1-3
clone size: .
V gene: TRBV7-2
D gene: .
CDR3 protein: CASSSRTAGNTIYF
CDR3 DNA: TGTGCCAGCAGCTCGAGGACAGCTGGAAACACCATATATTTT

J gene: TRBJ2-2
clone size: once
V gene: TRBV5-8
D gene: .
CDR3 protein: CASSLGSGSYTGELFF
CDR3 DNA: TGTGCCAGCAGCTTAGGTTCCGGGAGCTACACCGGGGAGCTGTTTTTT

J gene: TRBJ2-1
clone size: .
V gene: TRBV19
D gene: TRBD2
CDR3 protein: CASSSLGTSGANEQFF
CDR3 DNA: TGTGCCAGTAGTAGCCTCGGGACTAGCGGGGCTAATGAGCAGTTCTTC

J gene: TRBJ1-3
clone size: .
V gene: TRBV11-1
D gene: TRBD1
CDR3 protein: CASSADRGTRNTIYF
CDR3 DNA: TGTGCCAGCAGCGCCGACAGGGGAACTCGAAACACCATATATTTT

J gene: TRBJ1-1
clone size: once
V gene: TRBV9
D gene: .
CDR3 protein: CASSVAPLSTEAFF
CDR3 DNA: TGTGCCAGCAGCGTCGCCCCTTTGAGCACTGAAGCTTTCTTT

J gene: TRBJ1-2
clone size: .
V gene: TRBV15
D gene: TRBD1
CDR3 protein: CATSGLTGAQIVYTF
CDR3 DNA: TGTGCCACCAGCGGCCTAACAGGGGCCCAAATCGTCTACACCTTC

J gene: TRBJ1-1
clone size: few
V gene: TRBV4-1
D gene: .
CDR3 protein: CASNLQASVNTEAFF
CDR3 DNA: TGCGCCAGCAATCTGCAGGCCTCCGTGAACACTGAAGCTTTCTTT

J gene: TRBJ1-2
clone size: .
V gene: TRBV5-4
D gene: .
CDR3 protein: CASRSGVGNYGYTF
CDR3 DNA: TGTGCCAGCAGATCAGGGGTGGGTAACTATGGCTACACCTTC

J gene: TRBJ2-7
clone size: .
V gene: TRBV4-3
D gene: TRBD2
CDR3 protein: CASSQDTRLAGYEQYF
CDR3 DNA: TGCGCCAGCAGCCAAGATACCCGCCTAGCGGGGTACGAGCAGTACTTC

J gene: TRBJ2-2
clone size: .
V gene: TRBV11-1
D gene: .
CDR3 protein: CASSLESGIFIGELFF
CDR3 DNA: TGTGCCAGCAGCTTAGAATCAGGGATTTTCATCGGGGAGCTGTTTTTT

J gene: TRBJ1-1
clone size: few
V gene: TRBV14
D gene: .
CDR3 protein: CASSPSMNTEAFF
CDR3 DNA: TGTGCCAGCAGCCCGAGCATGAACACTGAAGCTTTCTTT

J gene: TRBJ1-3
clone size: .
V gene: TRBV7-9
D gene: TRBD1
CDR3 protein: CASLQGAGNTIYF
CDR3 DNA: TGTGCCAGCCTCCAGGGGGCTGGAAACACCATATATTTT

J gene: TRBJ1-1
clone size: .
V gene: TRBV10-3
D gene: .
CDR3 protein: CAISEMGAEAFF
CDR3 DNA: TGTGCCATTAGCGAAATGGGCGCTGAAGCTTTCTTT

J gene: TRBJ1-1
clone size: .
V gene: TRBV9
D gene: TRBD1
CDR3 protein: CASSGTGSTTEAFF
CDR3 DNA: TGTGCCAGCAGCGGGACAGGGTCTACTACTGAAGCTTTCTTT

J gene: TRBJ2-7
clone size: once
V gene: TRBV9
D gene: .
CDR3 protein: CASGGALLPYEQYF
CDR3 DNA: TGTGCCAGCGGAGGGGCTCTCCTCCCCTACGAGCAGTACTTC

J gene: TRBJ2-1
clone size: .
V gene: TRBV6-5
D gene: TRBD2
CDR3 protein: CASSYVAGVYNEQFF
CDR3 DNA: TGTGCCAGCAGTTACGTAGCGGGGGTCTACAATGAGCAGTTCTTC

J gene: TRBJ2-1
clone size: .
V gene: TRBV6-4
D gene: .
CDR3 protein: CASSARGGRSYNEQFF
CDR3 DNA: TGTGCCAGCAGCGCGAGGGGGGGGAGGTCCTACAATGAGCAGTTCTTC

J gene: TRBJ2-7
clone size: .
V gene: TRBV27
D gene: TRBD2
CDR3 protein: CASRRSGGLYEQYF
CDR3 DNA: TGTGCCAGCAGAAGGAGCGGGGGCTTGTACGAGCAGTACTTC

J gene: TRBJ2-3
clone size: .
V gene: TRBV6-4
D gene: .
CDR3 protein: CASSVNPTGSTDTQYF
CDR3 DNA: TGTGCCAGCAGTGTAAACCCCACAGGAAGCACAGATACGCAGTATTTT

J gene: TRBJ2-5
clone size: .
V gene: TRBV5-8
D gene: .
CDR3 protein: CASSLVTGKGGAETQYF
CDR3 DNA: TGTGCCAGCAGCTTGGTGACCGGGAAAGGGGGAGCGGAGACCCAGTACTTC

J gene: TRBJ1-1
clone size: .
V gene: TRBV5-6
D gene: TRBD1
CDR3 protein: CASSPGTGRMNTEAFF
CDR3 DNA: TGTGCCAGCAGCCCTGGGACAGGCCGTATGAACACTGAAGCTTTCTTT

J gene: TRBJ1-2
clone size: once
V gene: TRBV5-1
D gene: .
CDR3 protein: CASSLARGAGDGYTF
CDR3 DNA: TGCGCCAGCAGCTTGGCCCGGGGGGCAGGGGATGGCTACACCTTC

J gene: TRBJ2-3
clone size: .
V gene: TRBV12-5
D gene: .
CDR3 protein: CASGGQSGTDTQYF
CDR3 DNA: TGTGCTAGCGGGGGGCAGTCGGGCACAGATACGCAGTATTTT

J gene: TRBJ2-1
clone size: .
V gene: TRBV19
D gene: .
CDR3 protein: CASSWEYNEQFF
CDR3 DNA: TGTGCCAGTAGTTGGGAGTACAATGAGCAGTTCTTC

J gene: TRBJ1-2
clone size: .
V gene: TRBV14
D gene: TRBD1
CDR3 protein: CASSQVRGGVSGYTF
CDR3 DNA: TGTGCCAGCAGCCAAGTAAGAGGGGGCGTCAGTGGCTACACCTTC

J gene: TRBJ1-1
clone size: .
V gene: TRBV6-6
D gene: TRBD1
CDR3 protein: CASTRDRGDTEAFF
CDR3 DNA: TGTGCCAGCACCCGGGACAGGGGAGATACTGAAGCTTTCTTT

J gene: TRBJ2-3
clone size: .
V gene: TRBV29-1
D gene: TRBD2
CDR3 protein: CSVESTSGRGDTQYF
CDR3 DNA: TGCAGCGTTGAATCTACTAGCGGGCGGGGAGATACGCAGTATTTT

J gene: TRBJ1-5
clone size: .
V gene: TRBV19
D gene: .
CDR3 protein: CASSIWGGPQHF
CDR3 DNA: TGTGCCAGTAGTATCTGGGGAGGGCCCCAGCATTTT

J gene: TRBJ2-2
clone size: .
V gene: TRBV7-9
D gene: .
CDR3 protein: CASSLGDRFTGELFF
CDR3 DNA: TGTGCCAGCAGCTTAGGCGACAGGTTCACCGGGGAGCTGTTTTTT